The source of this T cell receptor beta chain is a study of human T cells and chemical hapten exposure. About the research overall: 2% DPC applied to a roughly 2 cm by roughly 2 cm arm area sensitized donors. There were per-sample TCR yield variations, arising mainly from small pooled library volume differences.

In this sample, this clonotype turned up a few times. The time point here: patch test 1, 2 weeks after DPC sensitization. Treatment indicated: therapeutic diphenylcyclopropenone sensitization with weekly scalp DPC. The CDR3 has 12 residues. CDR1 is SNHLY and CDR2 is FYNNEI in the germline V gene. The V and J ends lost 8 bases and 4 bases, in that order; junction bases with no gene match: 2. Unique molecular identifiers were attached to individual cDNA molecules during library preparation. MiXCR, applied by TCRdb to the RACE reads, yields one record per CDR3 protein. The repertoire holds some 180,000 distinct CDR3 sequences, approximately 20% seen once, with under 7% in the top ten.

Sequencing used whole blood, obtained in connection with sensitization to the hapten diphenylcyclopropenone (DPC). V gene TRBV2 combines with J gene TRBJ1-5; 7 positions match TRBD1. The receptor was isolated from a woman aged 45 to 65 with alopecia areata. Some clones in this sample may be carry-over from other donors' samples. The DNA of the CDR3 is TGTGCCAGCGGGACAGCGAATCAGCCCCAGCATTTT. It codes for CASGTANQPQHF.